This record concerns one TCR beta chain sequence. Antigen specificity is unknown. This record comes from a study of T cell repertoires in cytomegalovirus infection. Study overall: In the study, CMV epitopes included recently identified HLA-C-restricted and well-studied HLA-B-restricted ones. Public TCR beta signatures provided an indication of both CMV infection and a matching HLA type.

Using its own MiXCR run on the reads, TCRdb lists one record per CDR3 protein. This table has about 900,000 distinct CDR3 sequences, approximately 32% appearing once. Whole-study results and caveats: HLA-C-restricted CMV-specific TCR beta clonotypes prevailed in the ex vivo response.

This sequence was found in a human donor in good health (CMV status not recorded). Some clones in this sample may be carry-over from other donors' samples. Sequencing used cultured CD8+ T cells from PBMCs, obtained from culture after CMV antigen stimulation.

The CDR3 DNA sequence: TGTGCCAGCAGCGCAGGGACTAGCGGGGAGGAGACCCAGTACTTC. Residues: CASSAGTSGEETQYF. J is TRBJ2-5 and V is TRBV9; TRBD2 matches 13 bases. With 3 bases clipped from V and 5 bases from J, the junction kept 4 bases outside the gene matches. The CDR3 consists of 15 residues. CDR1 and CDR2 (germline): SGDLS, YYNGEE.